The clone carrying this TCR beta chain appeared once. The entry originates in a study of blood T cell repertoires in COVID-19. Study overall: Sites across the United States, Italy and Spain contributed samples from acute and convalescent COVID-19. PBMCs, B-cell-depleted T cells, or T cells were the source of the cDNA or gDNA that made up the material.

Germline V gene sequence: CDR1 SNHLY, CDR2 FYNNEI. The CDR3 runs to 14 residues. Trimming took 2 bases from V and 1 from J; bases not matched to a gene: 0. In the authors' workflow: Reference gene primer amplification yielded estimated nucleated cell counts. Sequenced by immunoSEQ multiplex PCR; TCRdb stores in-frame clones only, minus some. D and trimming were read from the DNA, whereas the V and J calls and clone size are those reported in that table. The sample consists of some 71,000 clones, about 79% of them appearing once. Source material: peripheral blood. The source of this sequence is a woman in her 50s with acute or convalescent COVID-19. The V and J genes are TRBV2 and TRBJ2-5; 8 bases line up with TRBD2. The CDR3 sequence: CASSEREGQETQYF. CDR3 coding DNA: TGTGCCAGCAGTGAACGGGAGGGCCAAGAGACCCAGTACTTC. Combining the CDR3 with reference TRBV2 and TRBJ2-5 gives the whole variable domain EPEVTQTPSHQVTQMGQEVILRCVPISNHLYFYWYRQILGQKVEFLVSFYNNEISEKSEIFDDQFSVERPDGSNFTLKIRSTKLEDSAMYFCASSEREGQETQYFGPGTRLLVL.